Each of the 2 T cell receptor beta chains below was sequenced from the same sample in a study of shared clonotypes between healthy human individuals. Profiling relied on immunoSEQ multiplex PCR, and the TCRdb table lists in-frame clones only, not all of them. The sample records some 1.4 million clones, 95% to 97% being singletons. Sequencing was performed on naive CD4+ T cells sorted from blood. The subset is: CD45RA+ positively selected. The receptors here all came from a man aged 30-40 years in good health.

The CDR3 sequence is CASSPTGTGAGVSNQPQHF. CDR3 DNA sequence: TGTGCCAGCAGTCCCACCGGGACAGGAGCGGGAGTCAGCAATCAGCCCCAGCATTTT. The chain joins TRBV28 to TRBJ1-5; 8 bases are a match to TRBD1. The CDR3 loop spans 19 amino acids. The germline V gene encodes CDR1 MDHEN and CDR2 SYDVKM. V trimming: 5 bases; J trimming: 1 base; junction bases outside the gene matches: 16.

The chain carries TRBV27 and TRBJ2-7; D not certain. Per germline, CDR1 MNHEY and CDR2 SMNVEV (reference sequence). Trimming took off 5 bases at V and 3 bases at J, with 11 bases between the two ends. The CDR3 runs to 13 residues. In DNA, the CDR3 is TGTGCCAGCAGTCCCTTTGGCAGCTACGAGCAGTACTTC. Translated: CASSPFGSYEQYF.